This T cell receptor beta chain emerged from a study of neurological immune-mediated disorders. A word on this clonotype: What it binds is unknown.

The method for making cDNA was 5'RACE, and it used 10-nucleotide random UMIs. From 15-18 subjects, each sequencing run yielded over 160 million TCR-beta sequences. TCRdb passed the 5' RACE reads through MiXCR, listing each CDR3 protein once. The profile shows roughly 20,000 distinct CDR3 sequences, roughly a sixth of them singletons. Study-wide results and limits: There was no clinical or MRI feature that showed an association with the multiple sclerosis repertoire cluster. Grouping of repertoires by phylogeny put those of 18 of 34 multiple sclerosis patients into a single related-CDR3 cluster, a possible signature.

The sequence derives from a young woman with multiple sclerosis. Sequencing input: CD8+ T cells from blood.

The chain's CDR3 is CAISEPTSGGGTQYF. For the CDR3, the DNA is TGTGCCATCAGTGAGCCTACATCAGGAGGTGGTACGCAGTATTTT. The chain is built from TRBV10-3 and TRBJ2-3, with D tentatively TRBD2 (5 bases). In germline, CDR1 is ENHRY, CDR2 SYGVKD. Trimming shortened V by 2 bases and J by 8 bases, and 17 bases separated the two germline ends. The CDR3 extends over 15 amino acids.